The sequence of this T cell receptor (beta chain) was determined in a study of T cell changes during pregnancy in multiple sclerosis. This clone showed up just once. CDR1 and CDR2 (germline): SGHDN, FVKESK. V was trimmed by 0 bases and J by 8 bases, leaving 7 bases between them. CDR3 size: 12 residues. Generated by immunoSEQ multiplex PCR, the TCRdb table keeps only in-frame clones and is missing some. The table has tens of thousands of clones, just over 90% seen once; the top ten hold around 6%. Sample: CD8+ T cells from peripheral blood mononuclear cells, taken before pregnancy. The gene calls are TRBV14 and TRBJ1-1; no reliable D call. The sequence was obtained from a female donor with multiple sclerosis, enrolled in a pregnancy study. The CDR3 region is CASSQDAREAFF. DNA for the CDR3: TGTGCCAGCAGCCAAGACGCGCGGGAAGCTTTCTTT.